Below are 15 T cell receptor beta chains sequenced from a single sample in a study of blood T cell repertoires in COVID-19. The assay was immunoSEQ multiplex PCR, and TCRdb's table has in-frame clones only and misses some. The sample has 200,000 to 250,000 clones, around nine tenths seen once. Sequencing was performed on PBMCs or T cells enriched from blood (not recorded which). These receptors all stem from a woman aged 45-65 years who had recovered from COVID-19.

The V gene is TRBV5-4, the J gene TRBJ2-1, with D perhaps TRBD2 (6 bases). V was trimmed by 0 bases and J by 5 bases, leaving 12 bases between them. The CDR3 is made up of 15 amino acids. Germline V gene lookup returns CDR1 SGHNT and CDR2 YYREEE (reference sequence). CDR3: CASSLALAQNNEQFF. CDR3 bases: TGTGCCAGCAGCTTGGCGCTAGCGCAAAACAATGAGCAGTTCTTC.

The V call is TRBV11-2, the J call TRBJ2-1, with 10 bases that match TRBD2. Germline loops: CDR1 SGHAT, CDR2 FQNNGV. This CDR3 region has 17 residues. J was trimmed by 8 bases and V by 4 bases; bases with no gene match: 14. CDR3 sequence (DNA): TGTGCCAGCAGCTACCGGGGTTTTAGCGGGAGGTCGCATGAGCAGTTCTTC. It codes for CASSYRGFSGRSHEQFF.

V usage is TRBV2 and J usage is TRBJ1-1, with D maybe TRBD1 (5 bases). In germline, CDR1 is SNHLY, CDR2 FYNNEI. V dropped 6 bases and J dropped 0 bases, with 11 bases sitting between them. The CDR3 contains 14 residues. CDR3 in amino acids: CASSAQVVNTEAFF. In DNA, the CDR3 is TGTGCCAGCAGCGCACAGGTCGTGAACACTGAAGCTTTCTTT.

This chain links TRBV5-1 with TRBJ1-1; 10 bases map to TRBD1. The CDR3 consists of 16 residues. V shed 3 bases, J shed 5 bases, and the junction held 10 bases outside the gene matches. Germline values: CDR1 SGHRS, CDR2 YFSETQ. The DNA for the CDR3 is TGCGCCAGCAGCTCCCGACAGGGGGCGAGGGGTACTGAAGCTTTCTTT. Translating gives CASSSRQGARGTEAFF. Combining the CDR3 with reference TRBV5-1 and TRBJ1-1 gives the whole variable domain KAGVTQTPRYLIKTRGQQVTLSCSPISGHRSVSWYQQTPGQGLQFLFEYFSETQRNKGNFPGRFSGRQFSNSRSEMNVSTLELGDSALYLCASSSRQGARGTEAFFGQGTRLTVV.

The V gene is TRBV4-1, the J gene TRBJ2-2; 12 nucleotides match TRBD2. The germline V gene encodes CDR1 MGHRA and CDR2 YSYEKL. With 1 base clipped from V and 1 base from J, the junction kept 10 bases outside the gene matches. This CDR3 is built from 20 residues. CDR3 coding DNA: TGCGCCAGCAGCCAAGGGCCCCCGACTAGCGGGAGATTGAACACCGGGGAGCTGTTTTTT. Its protein is CASSQGPPTSGRLNTGELFF.

This sequence joins TRBV3-1 (or the pseudogene TRBV3-2) and TRBJ1-2; no definite D call. The CDR3 runs 13 residues. With 6 bases removed from V and 6 bases from J, the gap between germline ends came to 14 bases. The germline V gene encodes CDR1 LGHDT and CDR2 YNNKEL (reference sequence). CDR3 nucleotides: TGTGCCAGCAGTCAAAAATCCCCAAATGGCTACACCTTC. It encodes CASSQKSPNGYTF.

The gene calls are TRBV10-3 and TRBJ2-2; D is possibly TRBD2 (6 bases). Germline CDR1 and CDR2: ENHRY and SYGVKD. V lost 0 bases and J lost 5, with 10 bases in between. The CDR3 totals 15 residues. Here the CDR3 reads CAISESISGTGELFF. Here the CDR3 DNA reads TGTGCCATCAGTGAGTCGATAAGCGGGACCGGGGAGCTGTTTTTT.

The chain recombines TRBV10-2 with TRBJ1-1; D is ambiguous. Germline-derived CDR1 and CDR2 are WSHSY and SAAADI. The CDR3 runs 13 residues. The V and J ends lost 7 bases and 3 bases respectively, with 12 bases between them. CDR3 amino acids: CASTARRYTEAFF. The DNA for the CDR3 is TGCGCCAGCACTGCTCGGAGGTACACTGAAGCTTTCTTT.

The CDR3, as DNA: TGTGCCAGCAGCTTGGGGACAGGGACGACCTATGGCTACACCTTC. Its protein product is CASSLGTGTTYGYTF. The chain uses TRBV5-5 and TRBJ1-2; 8 nucleotides match TRBD1. Germline V lookup: CDR1 SGHKS, CDR2 YYEKEE (reference sequence). Germline trimming cut 0 bases from V and 4 bases from J; bases unmatched to any gene: 5. CDR3 length: 15 amino acids.

This clone was detected only a few times. The chain couples TRBV5-6 to TRBJ2-7; 10 positions agree with TRBD1. CDR1 is SGHDT, CDR2 YYEEEE, per germline. With 5 bases clipped from V and 6 bases from J, the junction kept 5 bases outside the gene matches. The CDR3 totals 13 residues. The CDR3 nucleotides are TGTGCCAGCAGGTCTAGGACAGGGGGCGAGCAGTACTTC. The encoded protein is CASRSRTGGEQYF.

This clone was counted a few times. The chain employs TRBV30 and TRBJ2-3; perhaps TRBD1 as D (6 bases). V dropped 2 bases and J dropped 5 bases, with 17 bases sitting between them. Germline V gives CDR1 GTSNPN, CDR2 SVGIG (reference sequence). The CDR3 covers 15 residues. Here the CDR3 reads CAWSRSGVYRDTQYF. In nucleotides, the CDR3 is TGTGCCTGGAGTAGGTCAGGGGTTTATAGAGATACGCAGTATTTT.

J is TRBJ1-6 and V is TRBV28, with a tentative D call TRBD1 (5 bases). This CDR3 has 17 residues. Germline V gene sequence: CDR1 MDHEN, CDR2 SYDVKM. Trimming stripped 5 bases from V and 0 bases from J, with 14 bases between. The CDR3 loop reads CASSRAGFFSYNSPLHF. CDR3 nucleotides: TGTGCCAGCAGTAGAGCAGGGTTTTTCTCCTATAATTCACCCCTCCACTTT.

The CDR3 nucleotides are TGTGCCAGTAGTATTTCCGACAGCTTTGCCCGTGAAGCTGAAGCTTTCTTT. Translation: CASSISDSFAREAEAFF. This rearrangement joins TRBV19 to TRBJ1-1; possibly TRBD1 for D (5 bases). The V and J ends lost 3 bases and 6 bases respectively, with 23 bases between them. This CDR3 has 17 residues. CDR1 is LNHDA and CDR2 is SQIVND in the germline V gene (reference sequence).

This clone was seen more than once but under ten times. This chain uses TRBV18 with TRBJ1-4, with a possible D match to TRBD1 (5 bases). This CDR3 spans 13 amino acids. Trimming cost V 6 bases and J 2 bases, with 7 bases left between them. Germline CDR1 reads KGHSH; CDR2 reads LQKENI. The CDR3: CASSRQTNEKLFF. The CDR3, as DNA: TGTGCCAGCTCGCGACAGACTAATGAAAAACTGTTTTTT.

V is TRBV5-1 and J is TRBJ1-2; D may be TRBD1 (6 bases). With 0 bases removed from V and 8 bases from J, the gap between germline ends came to 14 bases. This CDR3 region has 14 residues. Germline CDR1 and CDR2: SGHRS and YFSETQ. The CDR3 nucleotides are TGCGCCAGCAGCTTGGAGGAGCGGGACATGGGCTACACCTTC. As protein: CASSLEERDMGYTF.